This T cell receptor (beta chain) was sequenced in a study of blood T cell repertoires in COVID-19 (dated by TCRdb to 2019 to 2021). General notes on the study: Samples covering the acute and convalescent phases of COVID-19 were provided by collaborators in the United States, Italy and Spain. The material from the prospective study consisted of cDNA or gDNA derived from T cells, B-cell-depleted T cells, or PBMCs. Nearly every sample came with metadata listing a de-identified subject ID, COVID-19 status, age in years and sex. HLA class I and class II types, where available, came from metadata supplied by the sample provider rather than from assay-based typing. The repertoires were released in a freely available public database intended as a resource for research on the immune response to SARS-CoV-2. The samples were drawn from the first 160 participants of the ongoing ImmuneRACE study and from over 950 subjects provided by 6 global collaborators. Deeply sampled blood TCRbeta repertoires from subjects exposed to, actively infected with, or recovered from COVID-19 were included in the dataset. Beyond this particular receptor, the publication reports: The amount of clinical and demographic metadata varied by source and participant and was provided uncurated.

This clone was counted between two and nine times. Its antigen specificity is not known. No base-level quality is on record; no much larger clone is a single base apart. One collaborating source in Seattle enrolled patients during active infection and followed them longitudinally through the course of disease. Each collaborating institution followed its own protocols to collect whole blood in K2EDTA tubes. For TCRbeta analysis, collaborator samples were shipped as frozen whole blood, as isolated PBMCs, or as DNA extracted from either sample type. TCRbeta CDR3 regions were amplified from genomic DNA using the immunoSEQ Assay, a bias-controlled multiplex PCR. The original pipeline was this. The number of nucleated cells in each sample was estimated by amplification of reference gene primers within the assay. To quantify the absolute abundance of each unique TCRbeta CDR3 rearrangement, sequence reads were collapsed and filtered. Productive Simpson clonality was computed per sample as the square root of Simpson's diversity index over productive rearrangements. TCRdb re-hosts the immuneACCESS table, in-frame sequences only. Its copies lack some clones; in the studies checked, an unresolved V gene accounts for under half of them, and the cause for the rest is not known. The V and J calls and clone size are taken from that table; D and trimming were inferred from the DNA. The sample contains 250,000 to 300,000 clones, about 90% of them found a single time. 10% of the sample lies in the top ten.

The TCR comes from an older woman with COVID-19, enrolled during active disease. What was sequenced was peripheral blood.

The CDR3 in this case is CASMTSARGEQYF. The DNA is as follows: TGTGCCAGCATGACTAGTGCCCGGGGGGAGCAGTACTTC. The rearrangement combines TRBV12-3 or TRBV12-4 with TRBJ2-7; 6 matching bases give a weak D call of TRBD2. Trimming takes 7 bases from V and 7 bases from J, and the germline ends sit 17 bases apart. CDR3 length: 13 amino acids, cysteine to phenylalanine. The entry retains the CDR3 DNA only, 39 bases that are in frame from base 1.